The 24 T cell receptor beta chains reported below all come from one sample, sequenced in a study of cytomegalovirus exposure and HLA in healthy donors. Primers for the PCR totalled 60 Vbeta and 13 Jbeta. Clones were sequenced by immunoSEQ multiplex PCR, and TCRdb holds only the in-frame ones, with some missing. The sample shows 150,000 to 200,000 clones, roughly 79% of them seen only once. Sequenced sample: PBMCs. Receptor source: a woman aged 40-49 years in good health and CMV-seronegative.

This clone turned up a few times. The rearrangement links TRBV19 to TRBJ2-7; 8 bases agree with TRBD2. Germline loops: CDR1 LNHDA, CDR2 SQIVND (reference sequence). The CDR3 has 16 amino acids. V was clipped by 1 base and J by 5 bases; unmatched bases: 10. The CDR3 spells CASSIATGGPGDEQYF. The CDR3, as DNA: TGTGCCAGTAGTATAGCAACGGGAGGGCCCGGGGACGAGCAGTACTTC.

This rearrangement joins TRBV9 to TRBJ2-7; D gene ambiguous. The germline V gene encodes CDR1 SGDLS and CDR2 YYNGEE. Trimming left V 0 bases short and J 3 bases short, with 10 bases between. CDR3 length equals 14 residues. CDR3 loop: CASSVAVYSYEQYF. As DNA, the CDR3 is TGTGCCAGCAGCGTAGCTGTGTACAGCTACGAGCAGTACTTC.

This chain connects TRBV19 to TRBJ1-2; 8 nucleotides match TRBD1. CDR3 length: 14 residues. CDR1 LNHDA and CDR2 SQIVND come from the germline V gene (reference sequence). With V trimmed by 5 bases and J by 6 bases, 8 bases remained unmatched. The CDR3: CASSVPGQANGYTF. Here the CDR3 DNA reads TGTGCCAGTAGTGTACCGGGACAGGCTAATGGCTACACCTTC. Full variable domain (outside the CDR3, taken from reference TRBV19 and TRBJ1-2): DGGITQSPKYLFRKEGQNVTLSCEQNLNHDAMYWYRQDPGQGLRLIYYSQIVNDFQKGDIAEGYSVSREKKESFPLTVTSAQKNPTAFYLCASSVPGQANGYTFGSGTRLTVV.

The chain is built from TRBV2 and TRBJ1-3, with TRBD1 as a possible D gene (5 bases). Trimming took off 4 bases at V and 0 bases at J, with 7 bases between the two ends. This CDR3 contains 14 residues. Looked up from germline, CDR1 is SNHLY and CDR2 is FYNNEI. This chain's CDR3 is CASSGTISGNTIYF. As DNA, the CDR3 is TGTGCCAGCAGTGGGACAATCTCTGGAAACACCATATATTTT. The full variable domain, in which reference TRBV2 and TRBJ1-3 provide the parts outside the CDR3, is EPEVTQTPSHQVTQMGQEVILRCVPISNHLYFYWYRQILGQKVEFLVSFYNNEISEKSEIFDDQFSVERPDGSNFTLKIRSTKLEDSAMYFCASSGTISGNTIYFGEGSWLTVV.

Concerning this clone itself: The junction and the germline gene differ at one end; a read error may be behind it. Other DNA sequences in the same sample also yield this CDR3. V gene TRBV6-1 combines with J gene TRBJ1-2; D not certain. There are 11 residues in the CDR3. The germline V gene encodes CDR1 MNHNS and CDR2 SASEGT. The CDR3 sequence: CASSENSGYTF. The CDR3 region has the DNA TGCGCCAGCAGTGAAAACAGTGGCTACACCTTC.

This chain links TRBV7-9 with TRBJ1-1; D not resolved. The CDR3 runs 15 residues. The germline V and J ends were trimmed by 5 bases and 4 bases, with 17 bases remaining between them. CDR1 and CDR2 from the germline V gene are SEHNR and FQNEAQ (reference sequence). CDR3 DNA: TGTGCCAGCAGCCCCCGGGTGTTTAGTAGCACTGAAGCTTTCTTT. Protein: CASSPRVFSSTEAFF.

The chain couples TRBV5-1 to TRBJ2-3; tentatively, D is TRBD2 (6 bases). V lost 4 bases to trimming and J lost 2 bases, with 17 bases between them. From germline, CDR1 is SGHRS and CDR2 YFSETQ. CDR3 length equals 16 residues. The CDR3, as DNA: TGCGCCAGCAGCACCGGGACTCAGGCCAACACAGATACGCAGTATTTT. Its translation is CASSTGTQANTDTQYF. Variable domain in full (rest from reference TRBV5-1 and TRBJ2-3): KAGVTQTPRYLIKTRGQQVTLSCSPISGHRSVSWYQQTPGQGLQFLFEYFSETQRNKGNFPGRFSGRQFSNSRSEMNVSTLELGDSALYLCASSTGTQANTDTQYFGPGTRLTVL.

V gene TRBV6-1 combines with J gene TRBJ2-2, with 13 bases identical to TRBD2. Trimming removed 5 bases from V and 9 bases from J; junction bases left unmatched: 6. In germline, CDR1 is MNHNS, CDR2 SASEGT. The CDR3 length is 15 residues. The CDR3 loop is CASSRLAGGARELFF. CDR3 in DNA: TGTGCCAGCAGTCGACTAGCGGGAGGAGCCAGGGAGCTGTTTTTT.

The chain joins TRBV9 to TRBJ2-1, with 8 nucleotides matching TRBD1. V lost 0 bases, J lost 4 bases, and 6 bases stayed unmatched. In germline, CDR1 is SGDLS, CDR2 YYNGEE. The CDR3 totals 16 residues. This CDR3 reads CASSVGVGTGYNEQFF. The CDR3 DNA reads TGTGCCAGCAGCGTAGGGGTGGGGACAGGATACAATGAGCAGTTCTTC. Full variable domain (missing parts from reference TRBV9 and TRBJ2-1): DSGVTQTPKHLITATGQRVTLRCSPRSGDLSVYWYQQSLDQGLQFLIQYYNGEERAKGNILERFSAQQFPDLHSELNLSSLELGDSALYFCASSVGVGTGYNEQFFGPGTRLTVL.

The chain recombines TRBV29-1 with TRBJ2-1; 8 nucleotides agree with TRBD1. V was clipped by 4 bases and J by 7 bases; unmatched bases: 6. The germline V gene has CDR1 SQVTM and CDR2 ANQGSEA. The CDR3 has 13 residues. The CDR3 region is CSVVNDRGNEQFF. The CDR3 region has the DNA TGCAGCGTTGTAAACGACAGGGGTAATGAGCAGTTCTTC.

The V and J genes are TRBV30 and TRBJ1-1, with D hard to call. V lost 2 bases and J 0 bases, leaving 10 bases between the germline ends. CDR3 size: 14 residues. CDR1 and CDR2 from the germline V gene are GTSNPN and SVGIG (reference sequence). Here the CDR3 reads CAWSIRFMNTEAFF. CDR3 DNA: TGTGCCTGGAGTATCAGGTTCATGAACACTGAAGCTTTCTTT.

As DNA, the CDR3 is TGCAGCGTACTAACCGGGACTAGCGGGCCAAGCTCCTACGAGCAGTACTTC. Encoded protein: CSVLTGTSGPSSYEQYF. V is TRBV29-1 and J is TRBJ2-7; TRBD2 agrees at 12 bases. Germline V gene lookup returns CDR1 SQVTM and CDR2 ANQGSEA. This CDR3 comprises 17 residues. J was trimmed by 0 bases and V by 6 bases; bases with no gene match: 12.

This chain uses TRBV10-1 with TRBJ2-3, with 15 bases fitting TRBD2. This CDR3 contains 23 residues. The V gene's germline CDR1 is WNHNN and CDR2 SYGVQD (reference sequence). J gave up 4 bases and V 3 bases, and 23 bases lay outside the gene matches. CDR3 loop: CASSEGVRVIGLAGGRSPDTQYF. The CDR3 nucleotides read TGCGCCAGCAGTGAAGGCGTCAGGGTAATTGGACTAGCGGGAGGGAGAAGCCCAGATACGCAGTATTTT.

This sequence joins TRBV28 and TRBJ1-4; no firm D call. The CDR3 contains 14 residues. Deletions cut 7 bases from V and 8 bases from J, with 17 bases between. Germline lookup yields CDR1 MDHEN and CDR2 SYDVKM. The CDR3 nucleotides read TGTGCCAGCAATAACAAAGGAGGGCTAGAAAAACTGTTTTTT. Translated, it gives CASNNKGGLEKLFF.

This chain joins TRBV5-1 and TRBJ2-3; perhaps TRBD2 as D (7 bases). V dropped 0 bases and J dropped 7 bases, with 15 bases sitting between them. Looked up from germline, CDR1 is SGHRS and CDR2 is YFSETQ. The CDR3 extends over 15 amino acids. The CDR3: CASSLEGEGTNTQYF. The CDR3 DNA reads as TGCGCCAGCAGCTTGGAAGGGGAGGGGACAAATACGCAGTATTTT.

The chain recombines TRBV7-9 with TRBJ2-3; TRBD2 aligns across 8 bases. The CDR3 runs to 16 residues. Germline CDR1 reads SEHNR; CDR2 reads FQNEAQ (reference sequence). J gave up 3 bases and V 3 bases, and 8 bases lay outside the gene matches. This CDR3 is CASSLRSGGDTDTQYF. CDR3 coding DNA: TGTGCCAGCAGCTTGAGGTCGGGAGGGGATACAGATACGCAGTATTTT. Based on the CDR3 plus reference TRBV7-9 and TRBJ2-3, the full variable domain is DTGVSQNPRHKITKRGQNVTFRCDPISEHNRLYWYRQTLGQGPEFLTYFQNEAQLEKSRLLSDRFSAERPKGSFSTLEIQRTEQGDSAMYLCASSLRSGGDTDTQYFGPGTRLTVL.

This clone was recorded once. The V gene is TRBV4-2, the J gene TRBJ1-6, with TRBD1 matching over 8 bases. Losses at the gene ends were 4 bases for V and 7 bases for J; bases not matched to a gene: 6. The CDR3 spans 15 residues. Germline loops: CDR1 LGHNA, CDR2 YNFKEQ. The CDR3 DNA sequence: TGTGCCAGCAGCCTACAGGGGGAAAGGAATTCACCCCTCCACTTT. Translating it yields CASSLQGERNSPLHF.

A few counts support this clone. The gene calls are TRBV11-3 and TRBJ1-4, with D tentatively TRBD1 (5 bases). The germline V gene has CDR1 SGHNT and CDR2 YENEEA. This CDR3 has 15 amino acids. Trimming cost V 5 bases and J 10 bases, with 20 bases left between them. CDR3 in amino acids: CASSREGRAGAKLFF. The CDR3 DNA is TGTGCCAGCAGCCGGGAGGGACGTGCGGGTGCAAAACTGTTTTTT.

This rearrangement joins TRBV5-8 to TRBJ2-7; 7 nucleotides line up with TRBD2. The trim removed 1 base at V and 1 base at J, leaving 2 bases unmatched. The CDR3 spans 14 residues. Per germline, CDR1 SGHTS and CDR2 YDEGEE. As DNA, the CDR3 is TGTGCCAGCAGCTTGCTAGCGGCGTCCTACGAGCAGTACTTC. The encoded protein is CASSLLAASYEQYF.

The J gene is TRBJ1-1, the V gene TRBV7-9, with D unresolved. Germline-derived CDR1 and CDR2 are SEHNR and FQNEAQ (reference sequence). The CDR3 length is 15 residues. Trimming took 5 bases from V and 0 from J, leaving 13 bases between them. The CDR3 region has the DNA TGTGCCAGCAGCACCCTAATACTTATGAACACTGAAGCTTTCTTT. It yields the protein CASSTLILMNTEAFF.

Here the CDR3 reads CAWSVQSGRYTDTQYF. The CDR3 nucleotides are TGTGCCTGGAGTGTACAGAGCGGGAGATACACAGATACGCAGTATTTT. V is TRBV30 and J is TRBJ2-3; 8 bases are shared with TRBD2. V lost 0 bases and J lost 2; bases outside the gene matches: 7. This CDR3 has 16 amino acids. Germline CDR1 and CDR2: GTSNPN and SVGIG (reference sequence).

This clone occurred once. This sequence joins TRBV11-3 and TRBJ2-1; TRBD2 aligns across 7 bases. CDR1 SGHNT and CDR2 YENEEA come from the germline V gene. The junction had 6 bases not matched to a gene; V was cut back by 5 bases and J by 8 bases. The CDR3 has 13 residues. CDR3 region: CASSPGEGYEQFF. The CDR3 coding sequence is TGTGCCAGCAGCCCCGGGGAGGGATATGAGCAGTTCTTC.

This clone was counted a single time. The rearrangement links TRBV6-5 to TRBJ1-1; D possibly corresponds to TRBD1 (6 bases). This CDR3 is 13 amino acids long. Germline V gene sequence: CDR1 MNHEY, CDR2 SVGAGI. Trimming took 10 bases from V and 4 from J, leaving 16 bases between them. The CDR3 DNA is TGTGCCACCGCGCCTACAGGGTCCACTGAAGCTTTCTTT. Amino acid sequence: CATAPTGSTEAFF.

This rearrangement joins TRBV28 to TRBJ2-3; 9 nucleotides match TRBD1. After removal of 6 bases from V and 5 bases from J, the junction contained 0 bases not matched to a gene. This CDR3 has 12 residues. In germline, CDR1 is MDHEN, CDR2 SYDVKM. The DNA for the CDR3 is TGTGCCAGCAGGGGACAGGGAGATACGCAGTATTTT. Its translation is CASRGQGDTQYF.